Below, 20 T cell receptor beta chains from the same sample are listed, as sequenced in a study of CD8+CD57+ T cells in acquired aplastic anemia. In patients chosen for sequencing, flow cytometry had shown CD8+CD57+ cell expansion. Genomic DNA templated the TCR beta VDJ and CDR3 profiling. TCRdb independently ran MiXCR on the reads; one entry per CDR3 protein. The sample lists over 250,000 distinct CDR3 sequences, roughly 59% occurring once. Material: sorted CD4+, CD8+, or CD8+CD57+ T cells (not recorded which) from PBMCs. Receptors were obtained from a human donor with aplastic anemia.

This rearrangement joins TRBV4-1 to TRBJ2-2; tentatively, D is TRBD1 (6 bases). The CDR3 consists of 14 residues. V was shortened by 0 bases and J by 10 bases, with 12 bases between the two germline ends. CDR1 is MGHRA, CDR2 YSYEKL, per germline. CDR3 region: CASSQETGWEELFF. The DNA for the CDR3 is TGCGCCAGCAGCCAAGAGACAGGCTGGGAGGAGCTGTTTTTT.

This clonotype has at least ten counts. The chain has TRBV5-1 and TRBJ2-7; 10 bases fit TRBD2. Germline V gene lookup returns CDR1 SGHRS and CDR2 YFSETQ. The CDR3 has 14 amino acids. The trim removed 6 bases at V and 5 bases at J, leaving 8 bases unmatched. As DNA, the CDR3 is TGCGCCAGCAACCCCGGGACTAGCGACCACGAGCAGTACTTC. This sequence encodes CASNPGTSDHEQYF. The whole variable domain, remainder taken from reference TRBV5-1 and TRBJ2-7, is KAGVTQTPRYLIKTRGQQVTLSCSPISGHRSVSWYQQTPGQGLQFLFEYFSETQRNKGNFPGRFSGRQFSNSRSEMNVSTLELGDSALYLCASNPGTSDHEQYFGPGTRLTVT.

This rearrangement joins TRBV20-1 to TRBJ2-7; 8 bases are a match to TRBD1. Germline assignment: CDR1 DFQATT and CDR2 SNEGSKA (reference sequence). The length of the CDR3 is 14 residues. With 4 bases clipped from V and 2 bases from J, the junction kept 7 bases outside the gene matches. Written as DNA, the CDR3 is TGCAGTGCTATGTTTACAGGGGGAACCTACGAGCAGTACTTC. Residues: CSAMFTGGTYEQYF.

V gene TRBV7-9 combines with J gene TRBJ2-7; 12 bases line up with TRBD2. In germline, CDR1 is SEHNR, CDR2 FQNEAQ (reference sequence). The CDR3 is 18 residues long. Trimming cost V 0 bases and J 6 bases; bases outside gene matches: 12. The CDR3 nucleotides are TGTGCCAGCAGCTTAGCCAAACGGACTAGCGGGACCGCCCGCGAGCAGTACTTC. As protein: CASSLAKRTSGTAREQYF.

Here the CDR3 reads CASSTSMRETQYF. The CDR3 nucleotides are TGTGCCAGTTCCACTAGCATGAGAGAGACCCAGTACTTC. The genes are TRBV6-4 and TRBJ2-5; D might be TRBD2 (6 bases). This CDR3 spans 13 amino acids. V was trimmed by 9 bases and J by 4 bases, leaving 15 bases between them. Germline V gene data show CDR1 as MRHNA and CDR2 as SNTAGT.

This clonotype was found once. The chain carries TRBV5-1 and TRBJ2-5, with 9 bases fitting TRBD2. The CDR3 loop spans 15 amino acids. The V gene's germline CDR1 is SGHRS and CDR2 YFSETQ. V was pared by 0 bases and J by 3 bases, with 3 bases of the junction left unmatched. Here the CDR3 DNA reads TGCGCCAGCAGCTTGGAGACTAGCGGCGAAGAGACCCAGTACTTC. Its translation is CASSLETSGEETQYF. Drawing the rest from reference TRBV5-1 and TRBJ2-5, the complete variable domain is KAGVTQTPRYLIKTRGQQVTLSCSPISGHRSVSWYQQTPGQGLQFLFEYFSETQRNKGNFPGRFSGRQFSNSRSEMNVSTLELGDSALYLCASSLETSGEETQYFGPGTRLLVL.

The V call is TRBV9, the J call TRBJ1-1; possible D gene TRBD1, 5 bases. This CDR3 is built from 14 residues. V was trimmed by 0 bases and J by 4 bases, leaving 10 bases between them. Germline CDR1 and CDR2: SGDLS and YYNGEE. The chain's CDR3 is CASSVEGETTEAFF. The CDR3 DNA sequence: TGTGCCAGCAGCGTAGAAGGGGAGACCACTGAAGCTTTCTTT.

This clonotype was counted only a few times. With a much larger clone just one base away, this may be a read error. The CDR3 reads CASSIRAADTGELFF. The CDR3 nucleotides are TGTGCCAGCAGCATCAGGGCCGCGGACACCGGGGAGCTGTTTTTT. The V and J genes are TRBV5-4 and TRBJ2-2, with D possibly being TRBD1 (5 bases). The V gene lost 4 bases and the J gene lost 3 bases, with 13 bases spanning the gap. The CDR3 is 15 residues long. Looked up from germline, CDR1 is SGHNT and CDR2 is YYREEE (reference sequence). The full variable domain, rest sourced from reference TRBV5-4 and TRBJ2-2, is ETGVTQSPTHLIKTRGQQVTLRCSSQSGHNTVSWYQQALGQGPQFIFQYYREEENGRGNFPPRFSGLQFPNYSSELNVNALELDDSALYLCASSIRAADTGELFFGEGSRLTVL.

In its sample, this clonotype was seen many times. The rearrangement links TRBV5-1 to TRBJ1-1; D is unclear. Trimming pared 1 base from V and 1 base from J, leaving 11 bases between. CDR1 is SGHRS and CDR2 is YFSETQ in the germline V gene. This CDR3 is built from 15 residues. The CDR3 nucleotides read TGCGCCAGCAGCTTGAGGGCAGCTTCGAACACTGAAGCTTTCTTT. It encodes CASSLRAASNTEAFF. Full variable domain (outside the CDR3, taken from reference TRBV5-1 and TRBJ1-1): KAGVTQTPRYLIKTRGQQVTLSCSPISGHRSVSWYQQTPGQGLQFLFEYFSETQRNKGNFPGRFSGRQFSNSRSEMNVSTLELGDSALYLCASSLRAASNTEAFFGQGTRLTVV.

This clonotype was seen only a few times. A much larger clone lies a single base off, so this may be a read error. The rearrangement joins TRBV11-1 to TRBJ2-5; 8 bases line up with TRBD2. V was clipped by 1 base and J by 6 bases; unmatched bases: 7. CDR3 length: 15 residues. CDR1 and CDR2 (germline): SGHAT, FQDESV (reference sequence). CDR3 protein: CASSLGGIAGKTQYF. CDR3 in DNA: TGTGCCAGCAGCTTAGGGGGGATAGCGGGAAAGACCCAGTACTTC. Drawing the rest from reference TRBV11-1 and TRBJ2-5, the complete variable domain is EAEVAQSPRYKITEKSQAVAFWCDPISGHATLYWYRQILGQGPELLVQFQDESVVDDSQLPKDRFSAERLKGVDSTLKIQPAELGDSAMYLCASSLGGIAGKTQYFGPGTRLLVL.

The chain is built from TRBV19 and TRBJ1-6, with 8 bases fitting TRBD1. CDR1 is LNHDA and CDR2 is SQIVND in the germline V gene (reference sequence). The CDR3 is made up of 21 amino acids. V gave up 8 bases and J gave up 0 bases; unmatched junction bases: 21. CDR3 DNA: TGTGCCAGTGGACCGGTCCGGGATGGGGCAGGGGGCGTCTCCTATAATTCACCCCTCCACTTT. This translates into CASGPVRDGAGGVSYNSPLHF.

This clonotype came up a few times. V gene TRBV2 combines with J gene TRBJ1-2; D possibly corresponds to TRBD1 (5 bases). The length of the CDR3 is 15 residues. Trimming stripped 4 bases from V and 3 bases from J, with 15 bases between. The germline CDR1 and CDR2 sequences are SNHLY and FYNNEI. CDR3 protein: CASSVKWDVYYGYTF. As DNA, the CDR3 is TGTGCCAGCAGTGTAAAATGGGACGTATACTATGGCTACACCTTC. Using reference TRBV2 and TRBJ1-2 for the parts outside the CDR3, the full variable domain is EPEVTQTPSHQVTQMGQEVILRCVPISNHLYFYWYRQILGQKVEFLVSFYNNEISEKSEIFDDQFSVERPDGSNFTLKIRSTKLEDSAMYFCASSVKWDVYYGYTFGSGTRLTVV.

J is TRBJ1-6 and V is TRBV5-4; TRBD1 might be the D (6 bases). CDR1 SGHNT and CDR2 YYREEE come from the germline V gene (reference sequence). Trimming removed 5 bases at V and 5 bases at J, with 14 bases between. This CDR3 contains 15 residues. The CDR3 coding sequence is TGTGCCAGCAGTGTGGGGGCAGGGGATAATTCACCCCTCCACTTT. It translates to CASSVGAGDNSPLHF.

This clonotype was found a few times. The rearrangement uses TRBV12-3 or TRBV12-4 and TRBJ2-6; D not resolved. CDR3 length equals 15 residues. V lost 0 bases and J 0 bases, leaving 3 bases between the germline ends. CDR3 sequence reads: CASSLAVSGANVLTF. CDR3 nucleotide sequence: TGTGCCAGCAGTTTAGCGGTCTCTGGGGCCAACGTCCTGACTTTC.

This chain links TRBV7-3 with TRBJ2-7, with unresolved D. The end of the DNA aligns better with TRBJ2-1, so the J call may be wrong. Germline V CDR1 and CDR2: SGHTA, FQGTGA. This CDR3 is built from 15 residues. The CDR3: CASSYLQSSYNEQFF. The CDR3 DNA is TGTGCCAGCAGTTACCTCCAGAGCTCCTACAATGAGCAGTTCTTC.

This clonotype turned up a few times. The V gene is TRBV9, the J gene TRBJ1-2; 7 bases match TRBD1. The CDR3 runs to 15 residues. Germline CDR1 SGDLS, CDR2 YYNGEE. V gave up 4 bases and J gave up 2 bases; unmatched junction bases: 8. CDR3 loop: CASSISTGMNYGYTF. CDR3 nucleotides: TGTGCCAGCAGCATCTCGACAGGGATGAACTATGGCTACACCTTC.

The chain employs TRBV19 and TRBJ1-6, with D unclear. Trimming removed 7 bases at V and 8 bases at J, with 15 bases between. Germline lookup yields CDR1 LNHDA and CDR2 SQIVND (reference sequence). The CDR3 length is 14 residues. The CDR3 DNA is TGTGCCAGTACCGATGGGTACAGCTATTCACCCCTCCACTTT. It translates to CASTDGYSYSPLHF.

This clonotype was picked up one time. The rearrangement links TRBV10-2 to TRBJ2-1, with TRBD2 matching over 10 bases. The CDR3 has 14 residues. Germline loops: CDR1 WSHSY, CDR2 SAAADI. V shed 6 bases and J 4 bases; nucleotides not matched to a gene: 3. CDR3 sequence reads: CASSGTSEYNEQFF. Written as DNA, the CDR3 is TGCGCCAGCAGCGGGACTAGCGAGTACAATGAGCAGTTCTTC.

This clonotype came up many times. The chain couples TRBV5-6 to TRBJ2-7, with a possible D match to TRBD2 (6 bases). The CDR3 extends over 14 amino acids. The V and J ends lost 1 base and 1 base respectively, with 9 bases between them. Germline CDR1 SGHDT, CDR2 YYEEEE. This CDR3 is CASSLSGGSYEQYF. As DNA, the CDR3 is TGTGCCAGCAGCTTGTCCGGGGGATCCTACGAGCAGTACTTC.

The chain carries TRBV12-3 or TRBV12-4 and TRBJ2-7, with 10 bases matching TRBD1. The CDR3 is made up of 14 amino acids. J lost 2 bases, V lost 8 bases, and 6 bases had no gene match. As DNA, the CDR3 is TGTGCCAGCGCTGGACAGGGGGGTCCCTACGAGCAGTACTTC. This encodes CASAGQGGPYEQYF.